What follows are 22 T cell receptor beta chains derived from one specimen sequenced in a study of blood T cell repertoires in COVID-19. Sequencing used immunoSEQ multiplex PCR; TCRdb keeps in-frame clones, though not all of them. The sample holds some 300,000 clones; approximately 90% are singletons and the top ten take 6.9%. Sample: peripheral blood. The source is a woman aged 30 to 39 who had recovered from COVID-19.

V is TRBV28 and J is TRBJ2-5, with a possible D match to TRBD2 (5 bases). The CDR3 covers 16 residues. V shed 5 bases and J shed 5 bases, with 21 bases lying between them. Germline V gene sequence: CDR1 MDHEN, CDR2 SYDVKM. DNA of the CDR3: TGTGCCAGCAGTACTCCCGGGATACTGGCGCGCGAGACCCAGTACTTC. This encodes CASSTPGILARETQYF.

V is TRBV7-2 and J is TRBJ1-2; no definite D call. Germline CDR1 and CDR2: SGHTA and FQGNSA. The CDR3 covers 15 residues. V dropped 1 base and J dropped 5 bases, with 14 bases sitting between them. In DNA, the CDR3 is TGTGCCAGCAGCTTAGATGTCTACAGCGGTTATGGCTACACCTTC. It encodes CASSLDVYSGYGYTF.

The chain couples TRBV4-1 to TRBJ1-4; D is unresolved. CDR1 is MGHRA, CDR2 YSYEKL, per germline. The CDR3 runs 17 residues. The V end lost 2 bases, the J end lost 8 bases, and 21 bases lay between the germline ends. The CDR3 here is CASSQPYLGERGEKLFF. DNA for the CDR3: TGCGCCAGCAGCCAACCCTACTTGGGAGAGCGTGGGGAAAAACTGTTTTTT.

The chain has TRBV24-1 and TRBJ2-4, with D maybe TRBD2 (6 bases). V was trimmed by 5 bases and J by 5 bases, leaving 9 bases between them. The V gene's germline CDR1 is KGHDR and CDR2 SFDVKD. The CDR3 runs 13 residues. CDR3 DNA sequence: TGTGCCACCAGTGGGAGGGTTCAAAACATTCAGTACTTC. This encodes CATSGRVQNIQYF.

The count of this clone is one. This chain links TRBV11-2 with TRBJ2-5, with TRBD2 matching 10 bases. The germline gives CDR1 SGHAT, CDR2 FQNNGV. The CDR3 has 15 residues. V was clipped by 3 bases and J by 3 bases; unmatched bases: 4. CDR3 nucleotides: TGTGCCAGCAGCTTCTATGGACTAGCGGAAGAGACCCAGTACTTC. Its translation is CASSFYGLAEETQYF.

The chain is built from TRBV12-3 or TRBV12-4 and TRBJ1-5, with D perhaps matching TRBD1 (6 bases). Trimming left V 5 bases short and J 7 bases short, with 12 bases between. The CDR3 runs to 13 residues. The DNA for the CDR3 is TGTGCCAGCAGTGGGGGGGGGCGGCAGCCCCAGCATTTT. Its translation: CASSGGGRQPQHF.

The chain's CDR3 is CASRRTGGSYEQYF. CDR3 DNA: TGTGCCAGCAGGAGGACAGGCGGCTCCTACGAGCAGTACTTC. V gene TRBV28 combines with J gene TRBJ2-7; 7 nucleotides line up with TRBD1. The CDR3 is 14 amino acids. The V and J ends lost 6 bases and 0 bases, in that order; junction bases with no gene match: 5. Germline-derived CDR1 and CDR2 are MDHEN and SYDVKM. Combining the CDR3 with reference TRBV28 and TRBJ2-7 gives the whole variable domain DVKVTQSSRYLVKRTGEKVFLECVQDMDHENMFWYRQDPGLGLRLIYFSYDVKMKEKGDIPEGYSVSREKKERFSLILESASTNQTSMYLCASRRTGGSYEQYFGPGTRLTVT.

This clone was counted a few times. The chain recombines TRBV7-9 with TRBJ2-1, with 13 nucleotides matching TRBD2. The germline V gene encodes CDR1 SEHNR and CDR2 FQNEAQ (reference sequence). V lost 5 bases, J lost 6 bases, and 4 bases stayed unmatched. The length of the CDR3 is 15 residues. CDR3 in amino acids: CASSATSGGFNEQFF. CDR3 in DNA: TGTGCCAGCAGCGCGACTAGCGGGGGGTTCAATGAGCAGTTCTTC. The complete variable domain, with remaining parts taken from reference TRBV7-9 and TRBJ2-1, reads DTGVSQNPRHKITKRGQNVTFRCDPISEHNRLYWYRQTLGQGPEFLTYFQNEAQLEKSRLLSDRFSAERPKGSFSTLEIQRTEQGDSAMYLCASSATSGGFNEQFFGPGTRLTVL.

The chain uses TRBV11-2 and TRBJ2-5, with 12 bases matching TRBD2. The V and J ends lost 6 bases and 5 bases, in that order; junction bases with no gene match: 7. This CDR3 comprises 15 residues. From germline, CDR1 is SGHAT and CDR2 FQNNGV. CDR3: CASRSSGGAWETQYF. In DNA form, the CDR3 reads TGTGCCAGCAGATCTAGCGGGGGGGCCTGGGAGACCCAGTACTTC.

The chain has TRBV3-1 (or the pseudogene TRBV3-2) and TRBJ2-7; 9 bases match TRBD1. J gave up 6 bases and V 4 bases, and 4 bases lay outside the gene matches. In germline, CDR1 is LGHDT, CDR2 YNNKEL (reference sequence). The CDR3 length is 13 residues. CDR3 coding DNA: TGTGCCAGCAGCCGGGGGGACAGGGCCGAGCAGTACTTC. As protein: CASSRGDRAEQYF.

On this clone: The junction shows a germline mismatch at one end, possibly a read error. V and J are TRBV6-5 and TRBJ2-5, with 10 bases aligning to TRBD1. The V gene's germline CDR1 is MNHEY and CDR2 SVGAGI. The CDR3 covers 13 residues. This CDR3 is CASSPPTGTGVDF. CDR3 nucleotide sequence: TGTGCCAGCAGTCCGCCGACCGGGACAGGGGTTGACTTC.

V usage is TRBV13 and J usage is TRBJ1-1, with D perhaps TRBD1 (5 bases). Germline CDR1 PRHDT, CDR2 FYEKMQ (reference sequence). Deletions cut 4 bases from V and 4 bases from J, with 7 bases between. The CDR3 consists of 12 residues. This CDR3 reads CASSSRATEAFF. The CDR3 region has the DNA TGTGCCAGCAGCTCCAGGGCCACTGAAGCTTTCTTT.

This clone was detected once. This chain connects TRBV7-9 to TRBJ1-6, with 7 bases aligning to TRBD1. Germline V gene sequence: CDR1 SEHNR, CDR2 FQNEAQ (reference sequence). V lost 1 base and J lost 5; bases outside the gene matches: 5. The CDR3 has 16 amino acids. CDR3 bases: TGTGCCAGCAGCTTAGGTCTTGGGACAGATAATTCACCCCTCCACTTT. The encoded protein is CASSLGLGTDNSPLHF.

The chain links TRBV24-1 to TRBJ2-1, with 11 bases fitting TRBD1. CDR1 and CDR2 from the germline V gene are KGHDR and SFDVKD. CDR3 length: 14 residues. V lost 6 bases and J lost 6; bases outside the gene matches: 3. CDR3 coding DNA: TGTGCCACCAGTCCGGGACAGGGGGGCAATGAGCAGTTCTTC. Residues: CATSPGQGGNEQFF.

This chain uses TRBV2 with TRBJ2-5; D call uncertain. V was trimmed by 6 bases and J by 5 bases, leaving 7 bases between them. CDR3 length: 11 amino acids. The germline gives CDR1 SNHLY, CDR2 FYNNEI. As DNA, the CDR3 is TGTGCCAGCAGGACCGGGGAGACCCAGTACTTC. Translated, it gives CASRTGETQYF.

This clone was observed once. V and J are TRBV27 and TRBJ1-5, with TRBD1 matching over 9 bases. The CDR3 is 15 amino acids. Germline V gene sequence: CDR1 MNHEY, CDR2 SMNVEV (reference sequence). The V segment lost 6 bases and the J segment 11 bases; nucleotides outside the gene matches: 14. The CDR3 bases are TGTGCCAGCAGGCAGACAGGGGGGGGAAGGGGGTCCCAGCATTTT. It yields the protein CASRQTGGGRGSQHF.

V and J are TRBV19 and TRBJ1-5, with TRBD1 identical over 7 bases. Germline V CDR1 and CDR2: LNHDA, SQIVND (reference sequence). Trimming took 4 bases from V and 3 from J; bases not matched to a gene: 15. The CDR3 runs to 18 residues. The CDR3 region is CASSRAPGDSSFNQPQHF. As DNA, the CDR3 is TGTGCCAGTAGTAGGGCCCCGGGGGACAGCTCCTTCAATCAGCCCCAGCATTTT.

The count of this clone is one. The chain employs TRBV9 and TRBJ2-2; maybe TRBD1 (7 bases). Trimming removed 0 bases at V and 4 bases at J, with 19 bases between. The CDR3 length is 18 residues. Germline values: CDR1 SGDLS, CDR2 YYNGEE. DNA of the CDR3: TGTGCCAGCAGCGTAGACCCGGCAGGGGGGTTCCCCACCGGGGAGCTGTTTTTT. Its translation: CASSVDPAGGFPTGELFF.

This clone was counted a few times. CDR3 protein: CASRSDGIGYTF. The CDR3 coding sequence is TGTGCCAGCAGATCGGACGGGATCGGCTACACCTTC. The chain has TRBV28 and TRBJ1-2; D is unclear. Between the trimmed V and J ends, which lost 6 bases and 8 bases, there was a span of 13 bases. The germline gives CDR1 MDHEN, CDR2 SYDVKM. The CDR3 has 12 residues.

The gene calls are TRBV30 and TRBJ1-3; 7 nucleotides agree with TRBD1. Germline loops: CDR1 GTSNPN, CDR2 SVGIG (reference sequence). Trimming removed 3 bases from V and 2 bases from J; junction bases left unmatched: 4. The CDR3 runs to 14 residues. The CDR3 DNA reads as TGTGCCTGGAGAGTTACAGGGGCTGGAAACACCATATATTTT. Encoded protein: CAWRVTGAGNTIYF.

The chain links TRBV5-1 to TRBJ1-6; D is possibly TRBD1 (6 bases). Trimming removed 7 bases at V and 1 base at J, with 15 bases between. There are 16 residues in the CDR3. The germline gives CDR1 SGHRS, CDR2 YFSETQ. The DNA of the CDR3 is TGCGCCAGCTCCCTAGCAGGGGCTTCCTATAATTCACCCCTCCACTTT. This codes for CASSLAGASYNSPLHF.

This sequence joins TRBV6-2 or TRBV6-3 and TRBJ2-3; TRBD2 might be the D (9 bases). V lost 6 bases and J 4 bases, leaving 17 bases between the germline ends. This CDR3 is built from 15 residues. The germline gives CDR1 MNHEY, CDR2 SVGEGT. CDR3 amino acids: CASSQGAGGPDTQYF. In nucleotides, the CDR3 is TGTGCCAGCAGCCAGGGGGCGGGGGGGCCAGATACGCAGTATTTT.